Below, one T cell receptor beta chain is given with its context. Antigen unknown. The sample is drawn from a study of OX40 agonist ivuxolimab in advanced cancers. Broader study findings: Clonal expansion in partial responders at 0.1-3.0 mg/kg ranked among the lowest.

Patients with a history of autoimmune disease or on systemic immunosuppression were excluded. Clones were read by immunoSEQ multiplex PCR, and TCRdb kept only the in-frame ones, dropping some. The table has 65,000 to 100,000 clones, 88% seen once. Germline CDR1 SGHVS, CDR2 FQNEAQ. V was cut by 5 bases and J by 2 bases, with 16 bases left in between. The CDR3 has 17 amino acids. The rearrangement uses TRBV7-8 and TRBJ2-6; D perhaps matches TRBD1 (5 bases). The sample in question was CD4+ or CD8+ T cells sorted from blood, obtained in a trial of the OX40 agonist ivuxolimab. The sequence came from an adult with an advanced solid tumor such as melanoma, head and neck, liver or kidney cancer. The CDR3, as DNA: TGTGCCAGCAGCCCCTTTCAAGTAGGGGCTGGGGCCAACGTCCTGACTTTC. This sequence encodes CASSPFQVGAGANVLTF.